This TCR beta chain comes out of a study of cytomegalovirus exposure and HLA in healthy donors listed by TCRdb under 2017. Regarding the complete study: An earlier analysis of roughly 500 of the donors reported 276 Gb of sequence data and more than 90 million unique TCR beta sequences from about 179 million T cells. Every discovery cohort repertoire had been produced on one sequencing platform. A later analysis re-examined previously published TCR beta repertoires from just over 650 donors and added high-resolution HLA genotyping to investigate patterns of TCR occurrence. The number of typed donors differed by locus: 629-630 for A, B, C, DRB1 and DQB1; 500 to 550 for DQA1; roughly 600 for DPA1; and around 490 for DPB1. To predict cytomegalovirus infection status, the study combined high-throughput TCR immunosequencing, statistical association of individual TCRs with disease status, and machine learning. An earlier analysis of several hundred of the donors applied high-throughput TCR beta sequencing to assess whether each TCR beta V gene segment acted as functional or pseudogenic. Across approximately 400 genotyped donors of the cohort, an average of approximately 200,000 unique TCR beta nucleotide sequences per donor were sequenced, and roughly 17% of those sequences were non-productive. The study was designed to test whether signatures of past pathogen exposure could be identified by cataloging public T cell receptors. Donor age, sex, ethnicity and CMV serostatus were compiled alongside the repertoire data. The later analysis used no new phenotypic data to find candidate immune exposures, relying instead on TCR beta sequences and their occurrence across donors. HLA typing covered class I and class II loci at four-digit resolution. In a later genetic analysis, genome-wide SNP genotypes for about three fifths of the roughly 670 donors were used, and that subset was treated as a discovery cohort. Of the 300 to 450 genotyped donors, roughly 85% fell in the genetic ancestry cluster associated with self-reported Caucasian donors. An early release covering over 500 HLA-typed donors comprised approximately 300 gigabases of sequencing data and around 85 million unique TCR sequences. Roughly 5 DR-DQ haplotypes were handled as single units for association and clustering, since linkage in the cohort was strong. The study used immunosequencing to profile the T cell repertoires of some 600 subjects and linked those repertoires to cytomegalovirus serostatus. Along with the approximately 650-subject first cohort, a separate validation cohort of around 110 different subjects was used.

The cohort comprised 710 or so healthy bone marrow donors. At the time of sampling, every cohort member was nominally healthy, though immune exposures that went unrecorded were likely present. The donor was CMV seronegative and was included in the group of around 320 seronegative cohort members. A peripheral blood sample was collected from each donor, and TCR beta sequencing was performed on peripheral blood mononuclear cells. Genomic DNA was extracted from the blood cell samples with the Qiagen DNeasy Blood Extraction Kit. The method was the immunoSEQ multiplex PCR assay. A mixture of 60 forward primers for TCR Vbeta segments and 13 reverse primers for TCR Jbeta segments was used in the multiplex PCR. A multiplex PCR assay on genomic DNA amplified the CDR3 region of rearranged TCR beta genes. On the Illumina HiSeq System, the amplified TCR beta libraries were sequenced as 87-base-pair reads. The authors' analysis ran thus. Across the 670 or so repertoires, a later analysis counted tens of millions of unique TCR beta chains, roughly 11 million of which were shared by at least two donors. Raw reads were error-corrected and collapsed into unique sequences with a nearest-neighbor algorithm that merged closely related sequences to remove PCR and sequencing errors. V, D and J gene segments were assigned by aligning CDR3 sequences to IMGT reference sequences. For a sequence to be retained, at least a six-nucleotide match to both a V gene segment and a J gene segment was required. Rearrangements were classified as productive when the CDR3 lacked stop codons and remained in frame with V and J, and all other rearrangements were classified as non-productive. Following IMGT convention, CDR3 was defined as the stretch from the second conserved V-encoded cysteine to the conserved J-encoded phenylalanine. The earlier analysis of a few hundred of the donors excluded any sequence lacking an unambiguous match to a single V gene segment. In an earlier analysis of several hundred of the donors, V segments were called functional above 56.7% productive rearrangements and were called segregating when the between-donor standard deviation exceeded 5%. A statistical classification framework was developed to diagnose cytomegalovirus status using the catalog of TCR beta chain sequences. In a later analysis, TCR nucleotide sequences were compared against IMGT/GENE-DB human TR gene sequences so that V and J genes could be assigned. A later analysis assigned CDR3 sequences and most-parsimonious VDJ recombination scenarios with the TCRdist pipeline. In a later analysis, each TCR beta chain was defined by its CDR3 amino acid sequence together with its V-gene family, and reads lacking a unique V-gene family were excluded. To address suspected cross-contamination and a sequencing artifact, a later analysis removed 592 highly shared, low-generation-probability nucleotide sequences. In a later analysis, a clonal expansion index for each public chain was calculated from normalized within-repertoire ranks of inferred template counts. In a later analysis, generation probabilities were computed using a VDJ recombination model fitted to out-of-frame rearrangements, and the results were checked against IGoR. Hypergeometric tests were used in a later analysis to score TCR-TCR, TCR-HLA and TCR-CMV co-occurrence, with a repertoire-size bias correction applied to the TCR pairs. A later analysis estimated false discovery rates by permuting HLA or CMV assignments 20 times. In a later analysis, co-occurring TCRs were grouped using DBSCAN, and TCRdist sequence similarity was added for clustering within HLA-allele-positive subsets. Repertoires with fewer than 30,000 or more than 120,000 public chains were left out of co-occurrence clustering, as were a few repertoires with anomalous nucleotide sharing. TCRdb took this table from immuneACCESS and kept in-frame rearrangements with V and J called. Such tables lack part of the clones; where checked against another copy, unresolved V genes explain under half of the gap, and the rest is unexplained. D and trimming come from the DNA, and the V and J calls and clone size come from that table. The sample table holds 100,000 to 150,000 clones, of which over 70% were seen once. Roughly 4% of the sample comes from the top ten.

As to this clone: Its antigen is unknown. No base quality values were provided; no much bigger clone lies one nucleotide off.

The paper as a whole reports these results and caveats: Some IMGT-functional V segments, including TRBV6-2 and TRBV6-3, could not be distinguished by the 87-base-pair reads and were therefore excluded. A group of highly shared sequence variants was considered likely to be a technical artifact of the sequencing pipeline. An earlier analysis of 450 to 750 of the donors showed that most TCR beta V segments appeared in productive rearrangements either about 87% or about 30% of the time, which broadly matched IMGT annotations. Linkage disequilibrium might explain the correlated functional status among segregating V segments, but an unknown experimental factor could not be excluded. A later analysis found that TCR association rates varied across HLA loci, with DRB1 alleles showing the most associated TCRs and HLA-C alleles the fewest. A further reported finding was that TCR beta sequences accurately predicted the HLA-A and HLA-B alleles for most subjects in the first cohort. Strong co-occurrence of HLA alleles, especially DR and DQ, made assigning TCR associations to individual alleles difficult. HLA typing was unavailable for some donors at each locus, so association tests used only the typed subset. Presence/absence analyses assumed roughly uniform sequencing depth across donors, an assumption that may not hold. A total of fewer than 200 TCR beta chains were listed by the study as associated with cytomegalovirus. A later genetic analysis associated a missense DCLRE1C variant with V-gene and J-gene trimming of TCR beta chains, and an independent cohort replicated the association. According to the authors, the approach could potentially be generalized to other disease states and immunological phenotypes. A later analysis found that most CMV-associated TCR beta chains appeared HLA-restricted, with HLA associations seemingly driven largely by CMV exposure. In vitro tests confirmed that a few of the cytomegalovirus-associated TCR beta chains recognize cytomegalovirus antigens. This cohort had only TCR beta chains sequenced, and the lack of alpha or paired-chain data limited which features could be detected. Cytomegalovirus status was reported to be diagnosed by the classifier with high specificity and sensitivity in both the original and validation cohorts. In a later analysis, HLA-associated TCR beta chains showed more clonal expansion and lower generation probabilities than non-associated chains that were equally common. According to a later analysis, parvovirus B19, influenza, CMV and Epstein-Barr virus appeared linked to several top co-occurrence clusters. Across donors, most TCR sequences were observed very rarely, whereas some public TCRs were present in many individuals. According to a later genetic analysis, donors in an Asian-associated ancestry cluster had fewer N-insertions in productive TCRs than the approximately 650-donor mean. A later analysis associated 15,000 or so TCR beta sequences with specific HLA alleles at a false discovery rate of 0.05. The earlier analysis of about 600 of the donors excluded some 16 rarely observed V segments, including chromosome 9 orphons, because counts were too low. For the cohort, immune exposure information was limited to CMV serostatus.

The CDR3 has 16 amino acids, counting the end cysteine and phenylalanine. The read is trimmed to its CDR3 DNA, 48 bases read in frame from base 1. CDR1 and CDR2 are drawn from the germline V gene (reference sequence): LNHDA, SQIVND. Germline trimming amounts to 3 bases on V and 1 base on J, with 4 as the count of junction bases outside the gene matches. This receptor was obtained from a woman aged 40 to 55 in good health and CMV-seronegative. What was sequenced was PBMCs. The receptor chain draws on TRBV19 and TRBJ2-3; TRBD2 lines up with 10 middle nucleotides. The bases are TGTGCCAGTAGTATTCGCCTAGCGGGAGGCACAGATACGCAGTATTTT. Its translation reads: CASSIRLAGGTDTQYF.